This entry lists 4 T cell receptor beta chains sequenced from one sample in a study of blood T cell repertoires in COVID-19. Data came from immunoSEQ multiplex PCR; TCRdb stores just in-frame clones and leaves some out. The table has about 75,000 clones, 75% to 90% seen once; the top ten hold about 2.5%. The sample was peripheral blood. The receptor set was obtained from a human donor in a cohort sampled during active COVID-19.

The chain joins TRBV4-3 to TRBJ2-1, with a weak D call TRBD2 (5 bases). Trimming removed 0 bases from V and 5 bases from J, with 11 bases in between. The germline V gene has CDR1 LGHNA and CDR2 YSLEER. CDR3 size: 15 residues. The CDR3 sequence is CASSQDEGGDNEQFF. The CDR3 bases are TGCGCCAGCAGCCAAGATGAGGGTGGGGACAATGAGCAGTTCTTC.

J is TRBJ1-2 and V is TRBV7-2; a possible D gene is TRBD1 (6 bases). Trimming cost V 5 bases and J 1 base, with 8 bases left between them. In germline, CDR1 is SGHTA, CDR2 FQGNSA. This CDR3 has 13 amino acids. The CDR3 DNA reads as TGTGCCAGCAGCCCGGACAGTAACTATGGCTACACCTTC. It specifies CASSPDSNYGYTF.

The CDR3 loop is CASSQGPGRTEAFF. The CDR3 bases are TGTGCCAGCAGCCAAGGCCCTGGGAGGACTGAAGCTTTCTTT. The chain employs TRBV14 and TRBJ1-1, with D unclear. V dropped 1 base and J dropped 5 bases, with 11 bases sitting between them. This CDR3 has 14 residues. Per the germline V gene, CDR1 is SGHDN and CDR2 is FVKESK. Drawing the rest from reference TRBV14 and TRBJ1-1, the complete variable domain is EAGVTQFPSHSVIEKGQTVTLRCDPISGHDNLYWYRRVMGKEIKFLLHFVKESKQDESGMPNNRFLAERTGGTYSTLKVQPAELEDSGVYFCASSQGPGRTEAFFGQGTRLTVV.

The V gene is TRBV19, the J gene TRBJ2-5; 8 bases match TRBD2. V trimming: 8 bases; J trimming: 5 bases; junction bases outside the gene matches: 10. The length of the CDR3 is 14 residues. CDR1 LNHDA and CDR2 SQIVND come from the germline V gene (reference sequence). As DNA, the CDR3 is TGTGCCAGTGGGTTAGCGGGATTTGGGGAGACCCAGTACTTC. Protein: CASGLAGFGETQYF.